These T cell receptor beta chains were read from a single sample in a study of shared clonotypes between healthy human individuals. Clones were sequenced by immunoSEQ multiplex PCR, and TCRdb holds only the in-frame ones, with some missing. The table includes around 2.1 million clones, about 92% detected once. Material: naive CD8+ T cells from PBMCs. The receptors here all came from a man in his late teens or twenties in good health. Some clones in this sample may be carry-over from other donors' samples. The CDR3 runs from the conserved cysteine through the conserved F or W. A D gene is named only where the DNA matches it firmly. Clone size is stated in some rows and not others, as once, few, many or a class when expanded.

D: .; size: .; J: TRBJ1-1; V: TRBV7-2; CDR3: CASAPRGHPRAFF; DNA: TGTGCCAGCGCCCCCCGGGGCCATCCAAGGGCTTTCTTT
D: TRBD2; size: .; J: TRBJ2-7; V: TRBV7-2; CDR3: CASSLELLAGGGYEQYF; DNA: TGTGCCAGCAGCTTAGAGCTACTAGCGGGAGGGGGCTACGAGCAGTACTTC
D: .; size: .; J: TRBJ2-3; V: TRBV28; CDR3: CASSKRSDTQYF; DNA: TGTGCCAGCAGTAAAAGATCAGATACGCAGTATTTT
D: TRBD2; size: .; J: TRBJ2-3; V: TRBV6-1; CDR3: CASSDPGDYSTDTQYF; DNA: TGTGCCAGCAGTGACCCCGGGGACTATAGCACAGATACGCAGTATTTT
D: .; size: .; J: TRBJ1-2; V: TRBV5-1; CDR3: CASSLSSRLGRYYGYTF; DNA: TGCGCCAGCAGCTTGAGTAGTCGGTTGGGCCGATACTATGGCTACACCTTC
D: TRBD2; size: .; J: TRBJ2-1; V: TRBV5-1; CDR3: CASSAGGAGAPFLFF; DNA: TGCGCCAGCAGCGCCGGAGGGGCGGGAGCTCCCTTTTTGTTCTTC
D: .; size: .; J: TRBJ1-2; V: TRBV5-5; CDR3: CASSHDQYGYTF; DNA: TGTGCCAGCAGCCATGACCAATATGGCTACACCTTC
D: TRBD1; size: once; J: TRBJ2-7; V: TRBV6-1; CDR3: CASSESRGREQYF; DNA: TGTGCCAGCAGTGAATCGAGGGGGCGCGAGCAGTACTTC
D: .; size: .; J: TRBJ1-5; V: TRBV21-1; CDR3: CASSRRGTGSNQPQHF; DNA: TGTGCCAGCAGCCGACGAGGGACGGGAAGCAATCAGCCCCAGCATTTT
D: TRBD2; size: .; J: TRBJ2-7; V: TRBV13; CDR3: CASSSLTGTSGGGSYEQYF; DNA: TGTGCCAGCAGCTCCCTGACCGGGACTAGCGGAGGAGGGTCCTACGAGCAGTACTTC
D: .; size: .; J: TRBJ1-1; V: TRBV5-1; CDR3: CASSLTGWGTEAFF; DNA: TGCGCCAGCAGCTTGACGGGGTGGGGCACTGAAGCTTTCTTT
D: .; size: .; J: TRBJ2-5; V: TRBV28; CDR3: CASSLGLRAQETQYF; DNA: TGTGCCAGCAGTTTAGGACTTCGGGCTCAAGAGACCCAGTACTTC
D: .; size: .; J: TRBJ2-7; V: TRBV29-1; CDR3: CSVSQGAGEQYF; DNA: TGCAGCGTTTCACAGGGCGCCGGGGAGCAGTACTTC
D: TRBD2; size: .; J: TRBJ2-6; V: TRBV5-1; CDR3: CASSLLGGTLVPEGANVLTF; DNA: TGCGCCAGCAGCTTGTTGGGGGGGACCTTAGTGCCAGAAGGGGCCAACGTCCTGACTTTC
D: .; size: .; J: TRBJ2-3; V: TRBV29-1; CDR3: CSAQPGNTDTQYF; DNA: TGCAGCGCACAACCGGGGAACACAGATACGCAGTATTTT
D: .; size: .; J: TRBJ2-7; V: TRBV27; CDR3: CASSSTGSLGEQYF; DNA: TGTGCCAGCAGTTCCACAGGGAGCCTCGGCGAGCAGTACTTC
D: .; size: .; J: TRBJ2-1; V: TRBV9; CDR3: CASSPQRGEEQFF; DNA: TGTGCCAGCAGCCCCCAGAGGGGAGAAGAGCAGTTCTTC
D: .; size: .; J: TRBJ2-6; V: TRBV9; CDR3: CASSALGGTPSGANVLTF; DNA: TGTGCCAGCAGCGCCCTAGGGGGGACCCCATCTGGGGCCAACGTCCTGACTTTC
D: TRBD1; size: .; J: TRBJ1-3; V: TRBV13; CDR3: CASSLGTGVPRTNTIYF; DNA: TGTGCCAGCAGCTTAGGGACAGGGGTACCCAGAACGAACACCATATATTTT
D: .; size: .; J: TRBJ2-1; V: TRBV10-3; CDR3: CAIAFSSSSSYNEQFF; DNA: TGTGCCATCGCCTTTTCTAGCAGTAGCTCCTACAATGAGCAGTTCTTC
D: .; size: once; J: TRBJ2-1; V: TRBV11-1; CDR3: CASSLGGRGEQFF; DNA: TGTGCCAGCAGCTTAGGAGGGAGAGGAGAGCAGTTCTTC
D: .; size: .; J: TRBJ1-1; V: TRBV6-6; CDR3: CASTLGNEAFF; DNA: TGTGCCAGCACCTTGGGGAATGAAGCTTTCTTT
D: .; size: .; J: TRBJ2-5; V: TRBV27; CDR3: CASSTASEGAETQYF; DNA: TGTGCCAGCAGTACCGCGAGTGAAGGGGCAGAGACCCAGTACTTC
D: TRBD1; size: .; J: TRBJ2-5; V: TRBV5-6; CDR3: CASSLSDRAIETQYF; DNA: TGTGCCAGCAGCCTATCGGACAGGGCGATAGAGACCCAGTACTTC
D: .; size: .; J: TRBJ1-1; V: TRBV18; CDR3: CASSPVGGTTEAFF; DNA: TGTGCCAGCTCTCCAGTAGGGGGGACCACTGAAGCTTTCTTT
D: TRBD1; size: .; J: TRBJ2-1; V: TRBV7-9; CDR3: CASSFRQGDHNEQFF; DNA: TGTGCCAGCAGCTTTCGACAGGGGGATCACAATGAGCAGTTCTTC
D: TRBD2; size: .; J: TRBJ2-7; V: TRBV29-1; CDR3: CSVQGVGSGGPYEQYF; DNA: TGCAGCGTCCAAGGGGTAGGGTCGGGGGGTCCCTACGAGCAGTACTTC
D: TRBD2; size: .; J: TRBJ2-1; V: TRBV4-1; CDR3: CASSPRGTSGDNEQFF; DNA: TGCGCCAGCAGCCCTAGAGGGACTAGCGGGGACAATGAGCAGTTCTTC
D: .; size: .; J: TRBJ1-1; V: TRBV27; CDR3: CASSLYGSPRVNTEAFF; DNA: TGTGCCAGCAGTTTATATGGTAGCCCTCGGGTGAACACTGAAGCTTTCTTT
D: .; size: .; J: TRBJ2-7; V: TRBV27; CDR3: CASSLFPSGVGYEQYF; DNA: TGTGCCAGCAGTTTATTTCCCAGTGGTGTAGGCTACGAGCAGTACTTC
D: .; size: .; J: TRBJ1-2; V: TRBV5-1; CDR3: CASSLDVSGVGYTF; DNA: TGCGCCAGCAGCTTGGATGTCAGTGGAGTCGGCTACACCTTC
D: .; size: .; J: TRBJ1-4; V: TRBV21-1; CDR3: CASSKGPGGEVITNEKLFF; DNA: TGTGCCAGCAGCAAAGGTCCAGGGGGCGAGGTAATAACTAATGAAAAACTGTTTTTT
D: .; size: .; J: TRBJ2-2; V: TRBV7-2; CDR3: CASSLVLRGGELFF; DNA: TGTGCCAGCAGCTTAGTTCTGAGGGGCGGGGAGCTGTTTTTT
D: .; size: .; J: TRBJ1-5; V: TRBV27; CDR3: CASSLYAGALNQPQHF; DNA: TGTGCCAGCAGTTTATACGCAGGGGCCCTCAATCAGCCCCAGCATTTT
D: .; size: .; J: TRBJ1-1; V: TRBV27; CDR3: CASSWASEGHTEAFF; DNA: TGTGCCAGCAGTTGGGCGAGTGAAGGCCACACTGAAGCTTTCTTT
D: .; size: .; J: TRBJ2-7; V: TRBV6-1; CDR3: CASSDTGSNYEQYF; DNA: TGTGCCAGCAGTGACACCGGGTCGAACTACGAGCAGTACTTC
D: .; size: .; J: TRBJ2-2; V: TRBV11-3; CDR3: CASSLGTTGELFF; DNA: TGTGCCAGCAGCTTAGGTACCACCGGGGAGCTGTTTTTT